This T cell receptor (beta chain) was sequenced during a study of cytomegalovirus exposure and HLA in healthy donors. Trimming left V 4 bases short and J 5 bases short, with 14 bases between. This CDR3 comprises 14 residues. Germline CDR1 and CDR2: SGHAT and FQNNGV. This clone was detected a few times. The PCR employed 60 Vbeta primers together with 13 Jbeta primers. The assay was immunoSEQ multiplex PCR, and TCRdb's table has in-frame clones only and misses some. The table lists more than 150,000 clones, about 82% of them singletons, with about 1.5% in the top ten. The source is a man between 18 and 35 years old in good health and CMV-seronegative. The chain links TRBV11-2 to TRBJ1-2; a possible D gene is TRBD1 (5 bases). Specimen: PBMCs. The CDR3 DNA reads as TGTGCCAGCAGCTACGGGGACTCTCTGTATGGCTACACCTTC. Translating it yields CASSYGDSLYGYTF.